One and the same sample provided the 26 T cell receptor beta chains below, sequenced in a study of post-analysis software for immune sequencing data (dated by TCRdb to between 2014 and 2017). No antigen is known for these receptors. On the study overall, not on this receptor specifically: Patients showed significantly higher frequencies than controls for about 5 TRBV segments, among them TRBV5-6, TRBV5-1 and TRBV20-1.

Receptor libraries were prepared by PCR. Sequencing relied on an Illumina HiSeq 2500. To reduce PCR and sequencing biases, unique molecular identifiers were built into the TCR beta cDNA libraries. The raw public reads went through TCRdb reprocessing: fastp at Q25, MiXCR clone calling, in-frame beta chains kept. Rows are combined by CDR3 protein, so each entry shows the most common genes and DNA. Here the sample has some 800,000 distinct CDR3 sequences; 46% occur a single time. The ten biggest clones cover roughly 4.9% of the sample. Specimen: blood. Receptor source: a girl between 10 and 17 years old with multiple sclerosis.

The rearrangement joins TRBV12-3 or TRBV12-4 to TRBJ1-4, with TRBD1 matching 8 bases. Trimming cost V 5 bases and J 8 bases; bases outside gene matches: 10. CDR3 length equals 15 residues. In nucleotides, the CDR3 is TGTGCCAGCAGTCCAACCGGGACAGGTCGAGAAAAACTGTTTTTT. It encodes CASSPTGTGREKLFF.

The genes are TRBV4-2 and TRBJ2-3; D tentatively fits TRBD1 or TRBD2 (5 bases each). Germline CDR1 LGHNA, CDR2 YNFKEQ. V was cut by 8 bases and J by 0 bases, with 30 bases left in between. The CDR3 covers 20 residues. CDR3 sequence reads: CASDGGARGTKSPSTDTQYF. DNA for the CDR3: TGTGCCAGCGATGGAGGAGCAAGAGGGACCAAATCTCCTAGCACAGATACGCAGTATTTT.

The sample holds a few counts of this clonotype. The CDR3 bases are TGCAGTGCTAGAATTGTGCAGTCCTACAATGAGCAGTTCTTC. Amino acid sequence: CSARIVQSYNEQFF. The J gene is TRBJ2-1, the V gene TRBV20-1, with no clear D. V was cut by 2 bases and J by 1 base, with 9 bases left in between. The germline gives CDR1 DFQATT, CDR2 SNEGSKA (reference sequence). The CDR3 sequence is 14 residues long.

CDR3 in amino acids: CASSIRQGQRPGDTQYF. For the CDR3, the DNA is TGTGCCAGCAGTATACGACAGGGACAACGGCCCGGGGATACGCAGTATTTT. The rearrangement joins TRBV28 to TRBJ2-3; 7 nucleotides line up with TRBD1. This CDR3 region has 17 residues. V shed 5 bases and J 6 bases; nucleotides not matched to a gene: 17. Germline CDR1 and CDR2: MDHEN and SYDVKM.

This chain joins TRBV11-2 and TRBJ2-1, with D hard to call. In germline, CDR1 is SGHAT, CDR2 FQNNGV. The V end lost 0 bases, the J end lost 11 bases, and 11 bases lay between the germline ends. The length of the CDR3 is 13 residues. The CDR3 loop reads CASSLDSVPKQFF. The CDR3 coding sequence is TGTGCCAGCAGCTTAGATTCGGTCCCGAAGCAGTTCTTC. Full variable domain (outside the CDR3, taken from reference TRBV11-2 and TRBJ2-1): EAGVAQSPRYKIIEKRQSVAFWCNPISGHATLYWYQQILGQGPKLLIQFQNNGVVDDSQLPKDRFSAERLKGVDSTLKIQPAKLEDSAVYLCASSLDSVPKQFFGPGTRLTVL.

The chain joins TRBV15 to TRBJ1-4, with D maybe TRBD1 (6 bases). The CDR3 extends over 14 amino acids. Looked up from germline, CDR1 is LNHNV and CDR2 is YYDKDF (reference sequence). Trimming removed 2 bases at V and 5 bases at J, with 9 bases between. CDR3 DNA sequence: TGTGCCACCAGCAGACCGGGACAAAATGAAAAACTGTTTTTT. This codes for CATSRPGQNEKLFF.

V is TRBV15 and J is TRBJ2-1; 10 nucleotides line up with TRBD2. Trimming at V came to 1 base and at J to 4 bases, leaving 1 base not matched to a gene. Germline CDR1 and CDR2: LNHNV and YYDKDF (reference sequence). The CDR3 loop spans 15 amino acids. The CDR3 is CATSRGTSGYNEQFF. The CDR3 DNA is TGTGCCACCAGCAGAGGGACTAGCGGTTACAATGAGCAGTTCTTC. The full variable domain, completed using reference TRBV15 and TRBJ2-1, is DAMVIQNPRYQVTQFGKPVTLSCSQTLNHNVMYWYQQKSSQAPKLLFHYYDKDFNNEADTPDNFQSRRPNTSFCFLDIRSPGLGDTAMYLCATSRGTSGYNEQFFGPGTRLTVL.

The table lists this clonotype with a few counts. The chain couples TRBV27 to TRBJ1-5; D call uncertain. Per germline, CDR1 MNHEY and CDR2 SMNVEV (reference sequence). The CDR3 sequence is 13 residues long. With 10 bases removed from V and 4 bases from J, the gap between germline ends came to 14 bases. CDR3 sequence reads: CATAGLGNQPQHF. For the CDR3, the DNA is TGTGCCACCGCGGGGTTGGGAAATCAGCCCCAGCATTTT.

This rearrangement joins TRBV7-2 to TRBJ2-3, with D perhaps being TRBD1 or TRBD2 (5 bases each). The CDR3 runs to 15 residues. V lost 1 base and J lost 4, with 12 bases in between. Germline V CDR1 and CDR2: SGHTA, FQGNSA. The CDR3 DNA follows: TGTGCCAGCAGCTTAGTAATTGGGGGACCAGATACGCAGTATTTT. It encodes CASSLVIGGPDTQYF.

This sequence joins TRBV29-1 and TRBJ1-1; 9 nucleotides line up with TRBD1. The CDR3 extends over 13 amino acids. Germline CDR1 SQVTM, CDR2 ANQGSEA. Losses at the gene ends were 7 bases for V and 1 base for J; bases not matched to a gene: 4. The CDR3 region is CSGSTGGNTEAFF. The CDR3 bases are TGCAGCGGTTCGACAGGGGGGAACACTGAAGCTTTCTTT.

This chain uses TRBV24-1 with TRBJ2-1; the match to TRBD2 covers 11 bases. The CDR3 is 16 residues long. Germline V gene data show CDR1 as KGHDR and CDR2 as SFDVKD. J lost 4 bases, V lost 3 bases, and 4 bases had no gene match. CDR3 DNA sequence: TGTGCCACCAGTGATGGTGGACTAGCGGGTTACAATGAGCAGTTCTTC. Protein product: CATSDGGLAGYNEQFF.

The chain recombines TRBV18 with TRBJ2-5; D perhaps matches TRBD1 (6 bases). Trimming pared 6 bases from V and 1 base from J, leaving 12 bases between. The V gene's germline CDR1 is KGHSH and CDR2 LQKENI. The CDR3 sequence is 14 residues long. CDR3 nucleotide sequence: TGTGCCAGCTCCCTACGGGACATCCAAGAGACCCAGTACTTC. This translates into CASSLRDIQETQYF.

The genes are TRBV20-1 and TRBJ2-7, with 7 bases lining up with TRBD1. The CDR3 consists of 14 residues. Germline V gene sequence: CDR1 DFQATT, CDR2 SNEGSKA (reference sequence). J lost 2 bases, V lost 4 bases, and 8 bases had no gene match. The CDR3: CSATEGQTPYEQYF. In nucleotides, the CDR3 is TGCAGTGCTACCGAGGGACAGACCCCCTACGAGCAGTACTTC.

The rearrangement links TRBV12-3 or TRBV12-4 to TRBJ2-7; D might be TRBD2 (6 bases). This CDR3 has 14 residues. The ends were cut back, 3 bases at V and 3 bases at J, with 12 bases in the middle. The CDR3 loop is CASSLLGGLYEQYF. The CDR3 DNA is TGTGCCAGCAGTTTGCTGGGGGGACTCTACGAGCAGTACTTC.

This clonotype was counted a few times. The CDR3 DNA reads TGTGCCAGCAGTTTAGCGCAGGCCTTTAATGAAAAACTGTTTTTT. Encoded protein: CASSLAQAFNEKLFF. J is TRBJ1-4 and V is TRBV12-3 or TRBV12-4; D not certain. V gave up 0 bases and J gave up 4 bases, with 9 bases separating them. The CDR3 runs 15 residues.

For the CDR3, the DNA is TGTGCCAGCAGCTTCCTCCGGGGAGGCGATACGCAGTATTTT. Protein: CASSFLRGGDTQYF. V and J are TRBV7-2 and TRBJ2-3; a weak D match, TRBD2 (6 bases). Trimming shortened V by 3 bases and J by 6 bases, and 13 bases separated the two germline ends. Germline V gene lookup returns CDR1 SGHTA and CDR2 FQGNSA. This CDR3 is 14 amino acids long.

This rearrangement joins TRBV28 to TRBJ1-2, with 7 nucleotides matching TRBD1. J lost 0 bases, V lost 6 bases, and 7 bases had no gene match. Looked up from germline, CDR1 is MDHEN and CDR2 is SYDVKM. CDR3 length: 15 amino acids. CDR3 sequence (DNA): TGTGCCAGCAGCCCGTACAGGGGATCTAACTATGGCTACACCTTC. Its protein product is CASSPYRGSNYGYTF.

The V call is TRBV5-1, the J call TRBJ1-1; TRBD1 might be the D (5 bases). CDR1 is SGHRS and CDR2 is YFSETQ in the germline V gene. There are 14 residues in the CDR3. The V end was cut by 4 bases, the J end by 5 bases, with 15 bases between. The CDR3 region is CASSLAGLGTEAFF. CDR3 DNA: TGCGCCAGCAGCCTTGCAGGGTTGGGAACTGAAGCTTTCTTT.

The chain joins TRBV7-2 to TRBJ2-7, with D possibly TRBD1 on 5 matching bases. V lost 5 bases and J 4 bases, leaving 15 bases between the germline ends. Germline-derived CDR1 and CDR2 are SGHTA and FQGNSA. The CDR3 runs to 14 residues. CDR3 in amino acids: CASSGAPEYYEQYF. CDR3 in DNA: TGTGCCAGCAGCGGGGCACCGGAGTATTACGAGCAGTACTTC.

The CDR3 coding sequence is TGTGCCAGCAGCTTAGAGCTTCTAGCGGGAGGGGGCAATGAGCAGTTCTTC. It specifies CASSLELLAGGGNEQFF. This chain joins TRBV7-6 and TRBJ2-1; TRBD2 matches 12 bases. The germline V gene has CDR1 SGHVS and CDR2 FNYEAQ. After removal of 1 base from V and 6 bases from J, the junction contained 7 bases not matched to a gene. This CDR3 is built from 17 residues.

This clonotype was found a few times. This chain connects TRBV5-6 to TRBJ2-7; D is possibly TRBD1 or TRBD2 (5 bases each). CDR3 length equals 13 residues. V was shortened by 4 bases and J by 4 bases, with 12 bases between the two germline ends. Germline V gene sequence: CDR1 SGHDT, CDR2 YYEEEE. In DNA, the CDR3 is TGTGCCAGCAGCCCCATGGGGGTATACGAGCAGTACTTC. Translated, it gives CASSPMGVYEQYF. The full variable domain, rest sourced from reference TRBV5-6 and TRBJ2-7, is DAGVTQSPTHLIKTRGQQVTLRCSPKSGHDTVSWYQQALGQGPQFIFQYYEEEERQRGNFPDRFSGHQFPNYSSELNVNALLLGDSALYLCASSPMGVYEQYFGPGTRLTVT.

J is TRBJ2-7 and V is TRBV11-2; 12 bases are shared with TRBD2. V lost 5 bases, J lost 6 bases, and 14 bases stayed unmatched. The CDR3 loop spans 17 amino acids. Germline values: CDR1 SGHAT, CDR2 FQNNGV. CDR3 residues: CASSQGLAGNWAREQYF. CDR3 nucleotide sequence: TGTGCCAGCAGCCAAGGACTAGCGGGGAATTGGGCCCGCGAGCAGTACTTC. The full variable domain, completed using reference TRBV11-2 and TRBJ2-7, is EAGVAQSPRYKIIEKRQSVAFWCNPISGHATLYWYQQILGQGPKLLIQFQNNGVVDDSQLPKDRFSAERLKGVDSTLKIQPAKLEDSAVYLCASSQGLAGNWAREQYFGPGTRLTVT.

V and J are TRBV4-2 and TRBJ2-1; D may be TRBD1 or TRBD2 (5 bases each). Trimming left V 1 base short and J 7 bases short, with 17 bases between. The CDR3 covers 16 residues. Germline lookup yields CDR1 LGHNA and CDR2 YNFKEQ. The DNA of the CDR3 is TGTGCCAGCAGCCAAGCCGGCAGGGAGCTCGGGAATGAGCAGTTCTTC. Its protein is CASSQAGRELGNEQFF.

The V gene is TRBV7-2, the J gene TRBJ2-7, with TRBD2 matching 9 bases. The CDR3 extends over 15 amino acids. V shed 3 bases and J 3 bases; nucleotides not matched to a gene: 6. CDR1 is SGHTA, CDR2 FQGNSA, per germline. The CDR3: CASSLWDSGGYEQYF. In DNA, the CDR3 is TGTGCCAGCAGCTTGTGGGATAGCGGGGGCTACGAGCAGTACTTC.

This clonotype was counted a few times. The genes are TRBV5-1 and TRBJ2-3; 10 nucleotides match TRBD2. The CDR3 has 20 amino acids. Germline values: CDR1 SGHRS, CDR2 YFSETQ. Trimming at V came to 7 bases and at J to 3 bases, leaving 23 bases not matched to a gene. In DNA form, the CDR3 reads TGCGCCAGCCCCCTGGGGGGTAGCGGGAGGCCTCATTCGGGGACAGATACGCAGTATTTT. Protein product: CASPLGGSGRPHSGTDTQYF.

This clonotype was observed many times. One junction end does not reproduce the germline sequence, and a read error may be involved. The genes are TRBV7-7 and TRBJ2-5; D is perhaps TRBD1 (6 bases). There are 16 residues in the CDR3. CDR1 and CDR2 from the germline V gene are SSHAT and FNYEAQ (reference sequence). The CDR3 nucleotides are TGTGCTAGCAGTCCTTACGGGACATCCCGGGGAGAGACCCAGTACTTC. Translated, it gives CASSPYGTSRGETQYF.